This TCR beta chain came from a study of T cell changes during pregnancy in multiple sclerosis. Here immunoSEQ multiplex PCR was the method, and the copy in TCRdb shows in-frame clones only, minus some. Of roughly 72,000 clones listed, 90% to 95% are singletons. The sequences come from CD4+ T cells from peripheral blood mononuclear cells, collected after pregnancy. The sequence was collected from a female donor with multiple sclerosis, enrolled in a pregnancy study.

CDR3: CASSPSPTGVWEKLFF. In DNA form, the CDR3 reads TGCGCCAGCAGCCCCTCCCCGACAGGGGTGTGGGAAAAACTGTTTTTT. This chain uses TRBV4-3 with TRBJ1-4; 8 bases fit TRBD1. This CDR3 has 16 residues. The V segment lost 4 bases and the J segment 8 bases; nucleotides outside the gene matches: 12. Germline V gene sequence: CDR1 LGHNA, CDR2 YSLEER.